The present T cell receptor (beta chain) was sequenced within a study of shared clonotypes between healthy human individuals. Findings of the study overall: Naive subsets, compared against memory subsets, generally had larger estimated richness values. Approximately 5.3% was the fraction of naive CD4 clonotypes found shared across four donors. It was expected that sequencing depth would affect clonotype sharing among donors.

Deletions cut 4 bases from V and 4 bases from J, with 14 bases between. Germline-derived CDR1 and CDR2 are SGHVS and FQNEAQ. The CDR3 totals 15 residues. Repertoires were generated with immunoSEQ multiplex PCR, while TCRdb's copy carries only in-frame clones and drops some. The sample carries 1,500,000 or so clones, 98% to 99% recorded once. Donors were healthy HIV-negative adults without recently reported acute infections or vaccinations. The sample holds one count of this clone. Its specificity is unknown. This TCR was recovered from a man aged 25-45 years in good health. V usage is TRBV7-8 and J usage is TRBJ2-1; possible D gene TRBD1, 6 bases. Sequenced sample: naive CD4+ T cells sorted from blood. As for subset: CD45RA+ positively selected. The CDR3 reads CASSSWAGTYNEQFF. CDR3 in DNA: TGTGCCAGCAGCTCATGGGCAGGGACATACAATGAGCAGTTCTTC.